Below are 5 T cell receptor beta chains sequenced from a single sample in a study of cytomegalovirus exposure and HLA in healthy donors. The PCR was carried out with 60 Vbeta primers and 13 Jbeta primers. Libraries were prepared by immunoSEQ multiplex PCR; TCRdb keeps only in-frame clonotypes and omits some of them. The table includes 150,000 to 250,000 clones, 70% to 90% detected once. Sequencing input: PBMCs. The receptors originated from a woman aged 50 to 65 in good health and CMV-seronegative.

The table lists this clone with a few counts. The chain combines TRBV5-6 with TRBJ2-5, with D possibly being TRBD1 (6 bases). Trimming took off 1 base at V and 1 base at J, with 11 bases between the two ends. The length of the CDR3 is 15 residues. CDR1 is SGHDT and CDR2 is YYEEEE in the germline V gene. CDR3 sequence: CASSLYRDTQETQYF. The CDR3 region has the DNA TGTGCCAGCAGCTTGTACCGGGACACCCAAGAGACCCAGTACTTC. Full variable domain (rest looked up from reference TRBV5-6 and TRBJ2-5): DAGVTQSPTHLIKTRGQQVTLRCSPKSGHDTVSWYQQALGQGPQFIFQYYEEEERQRGNFPDRFSGHQFPNYSSELNVNALLLGDSALYLCASSLYRDTQETQYFGPGTRLLVL.

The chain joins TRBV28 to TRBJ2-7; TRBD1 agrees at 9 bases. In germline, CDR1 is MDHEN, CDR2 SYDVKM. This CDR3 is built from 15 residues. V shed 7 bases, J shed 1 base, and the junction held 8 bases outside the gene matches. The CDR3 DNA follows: TGTGCCAGCATTCCGAGGGGACAGGGATCCTACGAGCAGTACTTC. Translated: CASIPRGQGSYEQYF.

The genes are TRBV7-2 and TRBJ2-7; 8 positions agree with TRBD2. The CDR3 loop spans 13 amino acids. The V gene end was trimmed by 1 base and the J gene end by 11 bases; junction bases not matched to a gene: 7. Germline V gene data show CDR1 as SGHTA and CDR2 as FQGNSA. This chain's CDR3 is CASSLEVAGLKYF. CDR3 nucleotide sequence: TGTGCCAGCAGCTTAGAGGTAGCGGGATTGAAGTACTTC.

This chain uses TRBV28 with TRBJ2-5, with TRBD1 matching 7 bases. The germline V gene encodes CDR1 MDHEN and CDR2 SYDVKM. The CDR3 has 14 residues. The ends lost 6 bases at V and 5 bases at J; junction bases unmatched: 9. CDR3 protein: CASSPRDSDETQYF. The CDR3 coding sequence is TGTGCCAGCAGCCCCCGGGACAGTGATGAGACCCAGTACTTC.

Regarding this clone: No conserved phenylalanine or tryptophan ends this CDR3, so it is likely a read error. Here the CDR3 reads CASSKTRGTGYEQYL. As DNA, the CDR3 is TGTGCCAGCAGTAAAACCCGCGGGACAGGCTACGAGCAGTACCTC. The genes are TRBV6-5 and TRBJ2-7, with 8 bases lining up with TRBD1. Per germline, CDR1 MNHEY and CDR2 SVGAGI. CDR3 length: 15 residues. V shed 5 bases and J 3 bases; nucleotides not matched to a gene: 9.